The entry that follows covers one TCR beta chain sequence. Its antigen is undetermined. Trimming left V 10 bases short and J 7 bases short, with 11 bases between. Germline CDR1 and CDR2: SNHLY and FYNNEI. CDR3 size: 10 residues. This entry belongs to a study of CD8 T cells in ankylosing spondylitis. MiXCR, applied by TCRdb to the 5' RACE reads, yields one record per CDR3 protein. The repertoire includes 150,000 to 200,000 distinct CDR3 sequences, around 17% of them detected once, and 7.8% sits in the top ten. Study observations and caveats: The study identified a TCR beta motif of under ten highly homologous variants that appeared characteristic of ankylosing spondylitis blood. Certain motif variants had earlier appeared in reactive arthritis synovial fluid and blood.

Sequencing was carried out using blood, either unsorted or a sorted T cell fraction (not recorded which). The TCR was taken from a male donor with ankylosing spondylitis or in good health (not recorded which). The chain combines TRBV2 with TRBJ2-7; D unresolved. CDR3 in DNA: TGTGCCATCAAAATGACAGAGCAGTACTTC. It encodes CAIKMTEQYF.